This T cell receptor (beta chain) derives from a study of CXCR3-negative and CXCR3-positive naive CD8 T cells. Comment on this clonotype: Its antigen is currently unknown.

Points from the study as a whole: Memory, not naive, CXCR3-negative and CXCR3-positive cells differed in TRBV-TRBJ usage. TRB CDR3s were more hydrophobic in CXCR3-positive than in CXCR3-negative naive cells.

All TRB cDNA libraries came from 5' RACE performed with UMI labels. TCRdb reanalyzed the 5' RACE reads and collapses them to one entry per CDR3 protein, without DNA. The listing records tens of thousands of distinct CDR3 sequences. Material for sequencing was naive CXCR3+ CD8+ T cells from blood. Subset: CD45RO-CCR7+CD27+CD95- naive CD8+ T cells expressing CXCR3 (TNR3+). This sequence was found in a human donor in good health. Some clones in this sample may be carry-over from other donors' samples.

CDR3 residues: CASSPGPSGANVLTF. The chain uses TRBV12-3 or TRBV12-4 and TRBJ2-6; no DNA is available, so the TRBD1 call from TCRdb remains unchecked. CDR3 length: 15 residues.